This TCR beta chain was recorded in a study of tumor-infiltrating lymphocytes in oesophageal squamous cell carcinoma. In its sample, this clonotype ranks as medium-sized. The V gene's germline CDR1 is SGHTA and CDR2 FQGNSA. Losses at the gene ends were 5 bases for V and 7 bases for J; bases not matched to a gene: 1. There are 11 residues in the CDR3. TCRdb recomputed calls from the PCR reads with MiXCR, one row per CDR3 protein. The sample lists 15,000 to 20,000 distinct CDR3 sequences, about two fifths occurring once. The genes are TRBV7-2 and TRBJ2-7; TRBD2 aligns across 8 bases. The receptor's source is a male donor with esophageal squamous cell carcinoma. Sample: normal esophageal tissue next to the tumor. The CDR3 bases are TGTGCCAGCAGCCGGGGGGGAGAGCAGTACTTC. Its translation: CASSRGGEQYF.